This entry concerns a single T cell receptor beta chain. The record originates from a study of blood T cell repertoires in COVID-19. Looking at the study overall: Samples came from the United States, Italy and Spain, spanning acute and convalescent COVID-19. In each case, the material was cDNA or gDNA derived from T cells, B-cell-depleted T cells, or PBMCs.

Germline lookup yields CDR1 SGDLS and CDR2 YYNGEE. The CDR3 spans 14 residues. Trimming cost V 5 bases and J 11 bases; bases outside gene matches: 12. A Seattle source enrolled patients during active infection and followed them longitudinally. Authors' data handling: By means of reference gene primer amplification, nucleated cell counts were estimated. TCRdb keeps only in-frame clones here, not all; method: immunoSEQ multiplex PCR. D and trimming come from the DNA, and the V and J calls and clone size come from that table. The sample carries a few hundred thousand clones, around nine tenths recorded once.

The sequence was collected from a man younger than 30 with COVID-19, enrolled during active disease. V usage is TRBV9 and J usage is TRBJ1-1, with 10 positions matching TRBD1. What was sequenced was peripheral blood. In nucleotides, the CDR3 is TGTGCCAGCAGTGCGACGGGACAGGGGATTGCGGCTTTCTTT. Its translation is CASSATGQGIAAFF.